This T cell receptor beta chain was sequenced during a study of radiotherapy plus CTLA-4 blockade in lung cancer. Across the whole study: Across the patients, objective responses occurred in approximately 20%, and disease control in roughly 30%. Study-level points and caveats: Blood saw expansion of tumor-derived TCR clones after radiotherapy plus ipilimumab. Interferon-beta and early blood T cell clone dynamics reportedly predicted response best.

This table comes from immunoSEQ multiplex PCR, and its TCRdb copy is limited to in-frame clones, with some not included. This table has 50,000 to 70,000 clones, 77% appearing once. Patients in the study, people with chemo-refractory metastatic non-small-cell lung cancer, received focal radiation plus ipilimumab CTLA-4 blockade. Notes on this clone: Its antigen is undetermined.

CDR3 length: 12 residues. The germline V and J ends were trimmed by 6 bases and 7 bases, with 12 bases remaining between them. Germline V gene data show CDR1 as ENHRY and CDR2 as SYGVKD. The material was peripheral blood, obtained from a patient treated with radiotherapy plus ipilimumab. The rearrangement joins TRBV10-3 to TRBJ1-2; no firm D call. The sequence was obtained from a human donor with non-small cell lung cancer who had a partial response to radiotherapy plus ipilimumab. The CDR3 spells CAIRGGLGGYTF. The CDR3 DNA is TGTGCCATCAGAGGAGGGCTGGGTGGCTACACCTTC.